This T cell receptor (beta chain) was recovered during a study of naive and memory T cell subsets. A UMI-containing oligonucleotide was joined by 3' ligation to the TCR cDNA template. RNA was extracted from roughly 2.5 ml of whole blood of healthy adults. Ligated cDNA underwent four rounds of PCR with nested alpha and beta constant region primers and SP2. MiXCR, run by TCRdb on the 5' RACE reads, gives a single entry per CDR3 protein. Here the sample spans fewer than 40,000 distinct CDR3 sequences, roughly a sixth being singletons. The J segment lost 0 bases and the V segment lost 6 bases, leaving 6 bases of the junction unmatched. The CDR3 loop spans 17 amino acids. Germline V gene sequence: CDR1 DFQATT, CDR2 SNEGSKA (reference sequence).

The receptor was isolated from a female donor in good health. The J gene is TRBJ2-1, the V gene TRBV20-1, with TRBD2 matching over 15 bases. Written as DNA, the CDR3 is TGCAGTGCGCGGGGACTAGCGGGGGGAAGCTCCTACAATGAGCAGTTCTTC. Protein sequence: CSARGLAGGSSYNEQFF.